The clone carrying this T cell receptor beta chain came up a few times. The sample belongs to a study of blood T cell repertoires in COVID-19. Study-wide context: Researchers got acute and convalescent COVID-19 samples from the United States, Italy and Spain. PBMCs, B-cell-depleted T cells, or T cells were the source of the cDNA or gDNA that made up the material.

In the original processing: The authors estimated nucleated cell counts from reference gene primer amplification. Produced via immunoSEQ multiplex PCR; TCRdb's table is partial and in-frame only. From that table come the V and J calls and clone size; the DNA was used to work out D and trimming. The repertoire holds under 300,000 clones, with more than 75% as singletons. CDR1 GTSNPN and CDR2 SVGIG come from the germline V gene (reference sequence). CDR3 length equals 14 residues. Trimming removed 5 bases from V and 8 bases from J, with 18 bases in between. V is TRBV30 and J is TRBJ1-4; weak D call: TRBD1 (6 bases). Sequencing was done on a sample of peripheral blood. This clonotype was obtained from a woman aged 55-70 years with active or convalescent COVID-19. The CDR3 DNA follows: TGTGCCTGGGCCCGACGGGGGGGCGCGGAAAAACTGTTTTTT. Its translation: CAWARRGGAEKLFF.